These T cell receptor beta chains were read from a single sample in a study of blood T cell repertoires in COVID-19. Repertoires were generated with immunoSEQ multiplex PCR, while TCRdb's copy carries only in-frame clones and drops some. The sample holds roughly 250,000 clones, 75% to 90% seen once. The sample consisted of peripheral blood. The source is a human donor in a cohort sampled during active COVID-19. Each CDR3 is given with its conserved first and last residue. The D gene is left open where the match is weak. Rows give clone size only sometimes, using once, few, many, or a class for an expanded clone.

TRBV11-2	TRBJ1-4	-	-	CASSLQVLNEKLFF	TGTGCCAGCAGCTTACAGGTCCTTAATGAAAAACTGTTTTTT
TRBV6-5	TRBJ2-1	-	-	CASSYLGGAKDEQFF	TGTGCCAGCAGTTATCTGGGGGGGGCCAAGGATGAGCAGTTCTTC
TRBV19	TRBJ1-1	-	TRBD1	CASSERQGIRTEAFF	TGTGCCAGTAGTGAACGACAGGGGATACGGACTGAAGCTTTCTTT
TRBV2	TRBJ2-3	few	TRBD2	CASSGTSGGSGTQYF	TGTGCCAGCAGCGGGACTAGCGGGGGGTCAGGAACGCAGTATTTT
TRBV4-2	TRBJ2-2	-	TRBD2	CASSPPIAGGSTGELFF	TGTGCCAGCAGCCCCCCCATAGCGGGGGGGTCCACCGGGGAGCTGTTTTTT
TRBV12-3/TRBV12-4	TRBJ1-2	-	-	CASSLLPYGYTF	TGTGCCAGCAGTTTACTCCCCTATGGCTACACCTTC
TRBV6-5	TRBJ2-3	-	TRBD2	CASSLAGGLTDTQYF	TGTGCCAGCAGTCTAGCGGGGGGCCTCACAGATACGCAGTATTTT
TRBV11-2	TRBJ1-2	-	-	CASSPRAGGQRLNGYTF	TGTGCCAGCAGCCCCCGGGCAGGCGGCCAGCGGCTCAATGGCTACACCTTC
TRBV7-3	TRBJ2-2	-	TRBD2	CASSRDYSTGELFF	TGTGCCAGCAGCCGGGACTATAGCACCGGGGAGCTGTTTTTT
TRBV6-2/TRBV6-3	TRBJ1-1	-	TRBD1	CASSYTGGTEAFF	TGTGCCAGCAGCTATACAGGGGGCACTGAAGCTTTCTTT
TRBV7-9	TRBJ2-1	-	-	CASSPPTNNEQFF	TGTGCCAGCAGCCCCCCCACTAACAATGAGCAGTTCTTC
TRBV5-1	TRBJ1-6	-	TRBD1	CASSGTGETYNSPLHF	TGCGCCAGCAGCGGGACAGGTGAAACCTATAATTCACCCCTCCACTTT
TRBV27	TRBJ2-6	-	-	CASSPRGSGANVLTF	TGTGCCAGCAGTCCCCGGGGGTCTGGGGCCAACGTCCTGACTTTC
TRBV25-1	TRBJ2-1	-	TRBD2	CASSSSGTRTYNEQFF	TGTGCCAGCAGTAGCTCCGGGACTAGGACCTACAATGAGCAGTTCTTC
TRBV24-1	TRBJ2-1	-	-	CATSDPFSAYNEQFF	TGTGCCACCAGTGACCCCTTCTCTGCCTACAATGAGCAGTTCTTC